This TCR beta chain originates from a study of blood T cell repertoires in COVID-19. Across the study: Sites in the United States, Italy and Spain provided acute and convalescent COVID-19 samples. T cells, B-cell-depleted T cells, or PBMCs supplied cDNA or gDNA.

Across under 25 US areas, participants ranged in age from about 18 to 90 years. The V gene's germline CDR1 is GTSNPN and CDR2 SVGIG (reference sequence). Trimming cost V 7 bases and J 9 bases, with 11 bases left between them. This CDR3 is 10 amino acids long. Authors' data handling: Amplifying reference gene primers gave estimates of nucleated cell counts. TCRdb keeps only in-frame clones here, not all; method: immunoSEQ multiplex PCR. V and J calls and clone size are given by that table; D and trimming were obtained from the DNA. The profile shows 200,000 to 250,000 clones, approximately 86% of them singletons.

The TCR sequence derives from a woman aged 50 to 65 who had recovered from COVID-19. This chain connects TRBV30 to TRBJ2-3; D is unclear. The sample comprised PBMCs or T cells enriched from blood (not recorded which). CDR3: CASSSVTQYF. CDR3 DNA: TGTGCCTCTTCTTCGGTAACGCAGTATTTT.